Described below is a single T cell receptor (beta chain) sequence and its context. Which cohort a participant joined came from the clinical history participants gave. All recovered Cohort 3 donors got two negative PCRs, got clearance, or saw symptom resolution. Germline V gene lookup returns CDR1 SGHDT and CDR2 YYEEEE. The CDR3 runs 14 residues. The J segment lost 2 bases and the V segment lost 6 bases, leaving 6 bases of the junction unmatched. As originally analysed: Reference gene primer amplification yielded estimated nucleated cell counts. Here immunoSEQ multiplex PCR was the method, and the copy in TCRdb shows in-frame clones only, minus some. The V and J calls and clone size come from that table; D and trimming were worked out from the DNA. The sample holds some 170,000 clones; 80% to 90% are singletons and the top ten take approximately 14%. The data were taken from a study of blood T cell repertoires in COVID-19. Study-level background: The analysed material was cDNA or gDNA that came from T cells, B-cell-depleted T cells, or PBMCs.

The origin of this receptor is a man aged 50-60 years who had recovered from COVID-19. Sequencing was performed on PBMCs or T cells enriched from blood (not recorded which). V usage is TRBV5-6 and J usage is TRBJ2-7; 9 bases match TRBD2. The CDR3 sequence: CASIQAGGTYEQYF. CDR3 DNA: TGTGCCAGCATCCAAGCGGGGGGCACCTACGAGCAGTACTTC.